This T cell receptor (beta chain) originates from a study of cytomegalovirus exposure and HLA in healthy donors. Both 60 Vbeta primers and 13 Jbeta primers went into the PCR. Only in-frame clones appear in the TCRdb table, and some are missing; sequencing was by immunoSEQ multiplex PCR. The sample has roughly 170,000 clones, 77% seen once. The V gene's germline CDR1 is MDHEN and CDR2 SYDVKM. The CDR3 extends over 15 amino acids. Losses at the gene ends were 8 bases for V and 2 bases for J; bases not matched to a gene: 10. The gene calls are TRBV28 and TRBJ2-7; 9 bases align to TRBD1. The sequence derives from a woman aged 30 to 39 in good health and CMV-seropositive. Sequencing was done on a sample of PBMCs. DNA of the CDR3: TGTGCCAGCGGAGGAAGGACAGGGGCTCCCTACGAGCAGTACTTC. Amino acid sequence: CASGGRTGAPYEQYF.